The present entry profiles one T cell receptor beta chain with its context. Its antigen is not known. The sample is drawn from a study of cytomegalovirus exposure and HLA in healthy donors. Use of 60 Vbeta and 13 Jbeta primers characterized the PCR. The repertoire was sequenced with immunoSEQ multiplex PCR; TCRdb's copy has only in-frame clones and lacks some. The sample yields roughly 120,000 clones, approximately 70% seen once. The study's findings and limits: Earlier analysis found most TCR beta V segments productive about 87% or about 30% of the time.

Germline lookup yields CDR1 SNHLY and CDR2 FYNNEI. The CDR3 totals 14 residues. Trimming pared 4 bases from V and 3 bases from J, leaving 10 bases between. The chain joins TRBV2 to TRBJ1-5; D unresolved. Sequenced material: PBMCs. The clonotype comes from a man aged 55 to 70 in good health and CMV-seropositive. The CDR3 nucleotides read TGTGCCAGCAGTGCCCCGGGGAACAATCAGCCCCAGCATTTT. Protein: CASSAPGNNQPQHF.